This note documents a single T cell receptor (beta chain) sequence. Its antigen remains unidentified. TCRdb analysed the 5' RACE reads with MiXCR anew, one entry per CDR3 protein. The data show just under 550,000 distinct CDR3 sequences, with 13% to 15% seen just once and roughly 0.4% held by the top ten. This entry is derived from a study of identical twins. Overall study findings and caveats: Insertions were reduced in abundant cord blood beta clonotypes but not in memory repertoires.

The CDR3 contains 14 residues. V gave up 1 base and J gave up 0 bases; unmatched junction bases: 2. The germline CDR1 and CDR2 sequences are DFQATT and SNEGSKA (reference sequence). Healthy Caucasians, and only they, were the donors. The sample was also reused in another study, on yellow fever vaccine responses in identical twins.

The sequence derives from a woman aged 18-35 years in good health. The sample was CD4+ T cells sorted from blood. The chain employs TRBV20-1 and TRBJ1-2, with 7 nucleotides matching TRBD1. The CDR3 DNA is TGCAGTGCTAGAGCGACAGGGACTAACTATGGCTACACCTTC. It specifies CSARATGTNYGYTF.